This TCR beta chain is drawn from a study of type 1 and type 2 diabetes patients. PCR was run on genomic DNA. Multiplex PCR with 30 forward and 13 reverse primers amplified the TCR beta CDR3. MiXCR, run by TCRdb on the multiplex PCR reads, gives a single entry per CDR3 protein. The sample records more than 250,000 distinct CDR3 sequences, around 47% being singletons. Germline V gene data show CDR1 as SGHTA and CDR2 as FQGNSA. With 1 base removed from V and 7 bases from J, the gap between germline ends came to 16 bases. This CDR3 region has 15 residues. The chain couples TRBV7-2 to TRBJ1-2; D is possibly TRBD1 (6 bases). Sample: peripheral blood mononuclear cells (PBMCs). The sequence was collected from a young man with type 2 diabetes. The CDR3 sequence is CASSLEPGTTSGYTF. The CDR3 bases are TGTGCCAGCAGCTTAGAGCCAGGGACAACGAGTGGCTACACCTTC. The full variable domain, its missing parts supplied by reference TRBV7-2 and TRBJ1-2, is GAGVSQSPSNKVTEKGKDVELRCDPISGHTALYWYRQSLGQGLEFLIYFQGNSAPDKSGLPSDRFSAERTGGSVSTLTIQRTQQEDSAVYLCASSLEPGTTSGYTFGSGTRLTVV.